The T cell receptor beta chain described here comes from a study of blood T cell repertoires in COVID-19. Study at large: Acute and convalescent COVID-19 samples came from the United States, Italy and Spain. T cells, B-cell-depleted T cells, or PBMCs provided the cDNA or gDNA that served as material.

This CDR3 spans 13 amino acids. Germline values: CDR1 SGHTS, CDR2 YDEGEE. Trimming removed 3 bases from V and 1 base from J, with 7 bases in between. In the original processing: Amplification of reference gene primers provided the estimated nucleated cell counts. Assay used: immunoSEQ multiplex PCR; TCRdb lists only in-frame clones, some missing. Clonal size and the V and J genes are those of that table, whereas D and trimming came from the DNA. The table shows about 180,000 clones, with 80% to 85% occurring only once. Sequencing was carried out using peripheral blood. The gene calls are TRBV5-8 and TRBJ1-1; no clear D gene. The TCR sequence derives from a woman in her fifties or sixties with acute or convalescent COVID-19. The CDR3 nucleotides read TGTGCCAGCAGCTACCATAGGAACACTGAAGCTTTCTTT. Translated, it gives CASSYHRNTEAFF.